This T cell receptor (beta chain) was identified in a study of T cell responses to AZD1222 COVID-19 vaccine. The junction had 3 bases not matched to a gene; V was cut back by 4 bases and J by 3 bases. The germline gives CDR1 LNHDA, CDR2 SQIVND (reference sequence). The CDR3 is made up of 14 amino acids. The method was immunoSEQ multiplex PCR; TCRdb's version includes in-frame clones alone and lacks a portion of them. Of about 180,000 clones in the sample, roughly 88% are singletons; the top ten hold 9.5% to 13%. Sequencing was performed on peripheral blood, taken 28 days after the second AZD1222 dose. This clonotype was sampled from an adult who received the AZD1222 COVID-19 vaccine. This rearrangement joins TRBV19 to TRBJ1-3, with 7 bases fitting TRBD1. The DNA of the CDR3 is TGTGCCAGTAGTACTCGGGACAGTGGAAACACCATATATTTT. This codes for CASSTRDSGNTIYF.